This entry features one T cell receptor beta chain sequence. Its target is not known. This sample was included in a study of cytomegalovirus exposure and HLA in healthy donors. Overall study results and limits: The investigators catalogued about 170 TCR beta chains as cytomegalovirus-associated. The classifier, whose performance was assessed in both the original and validation cohorts, reportedly diagnosed cytomegalovirus status with high specificity and sensitivity. According to a subsequent analysis, TCR clusters identified in the first cohort showed a tendency to co-occur across the 100 to 150 validation repertoires.

Sequenced by immunoSEQ multiplex PCR; TCRdb stores in-frame clones only, minus some. The sample holds roughly 56,000 clones, about 91% seen once. V lost 8 bases, J lost 4 bases, and 12 bases lay in between. The germline V gene has CDR1 MGHDK and CDR2 SYGVNS. The CDR3 length is 13 residues. The chain couples TRBV25-1 to TRBJ1-3; TRBD1 is a possible D gene (6 bases). The sequence was collected from a young woman in good health and CMV-seronegative. Sequences were obtained from PBMCs. The CDR3 DNA follows: TGTGCCAGCTGCGCGGGGGCGGGAAACACCATATATTTT. Translated: CASCAGAGNTIYF.